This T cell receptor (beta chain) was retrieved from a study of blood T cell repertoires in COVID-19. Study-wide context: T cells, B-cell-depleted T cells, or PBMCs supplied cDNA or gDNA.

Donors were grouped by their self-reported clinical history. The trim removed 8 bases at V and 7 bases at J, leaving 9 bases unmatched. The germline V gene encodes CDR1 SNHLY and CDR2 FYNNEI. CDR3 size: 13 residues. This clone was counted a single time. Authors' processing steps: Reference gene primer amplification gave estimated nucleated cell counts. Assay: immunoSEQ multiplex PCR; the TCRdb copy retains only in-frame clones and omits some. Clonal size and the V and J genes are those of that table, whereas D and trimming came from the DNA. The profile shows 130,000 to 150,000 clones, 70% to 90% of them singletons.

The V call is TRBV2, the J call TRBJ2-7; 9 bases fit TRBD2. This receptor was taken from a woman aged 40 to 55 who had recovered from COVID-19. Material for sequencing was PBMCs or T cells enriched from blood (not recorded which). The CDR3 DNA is TGTGCCAGCTCCTGGGAACTAGCGGGTGAGCAGTACTTC. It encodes CASSWELAGEQYF.